This is a list of T cell receptor beta chains from one sample in a study of T-cell reconstitution after alpha-beta-depleted transplantation in children. TCRdb re-called the PCR reads through MiXCR, storing one row per CDR3 protein. The sample has 700,000 to 950,000 distinct CDR3 sequences; approximately 15% are singletons. The source material was PBMCs, mostly from graft donor cells, sampled 360 days after TCRalphabeta/CD19-depleted stem cell transplant. These receptors were taken from a male patient aged 5 to 17 who had a stem cell transplant for acute lymphoblastic leukemia, so the T cells may come from the graft donor. CDR3s include the opening cysteine and the closing phenylalanine or tryptophan. D genes are given only for firm matches. Clone sizes are given selectively: once, few, many, or a class where the clone is expanded.

TRBJ2-5	.	TRBV2	.	CASSANERVAVEETQYF	TGTGCCAGCAGCGCCAACGAAAGAGTAGCGGTAGAGGAGACCCAGTACTTC
TRBJ2-7	.	TRBV29-1	.	CSVRFPQVAGIFPYEQYF	TGCAGCGTCCGTTTCCCCCAGGTAGCTGGGATCTTCCCCTACGAGCAGTACTTC
TRBJ2-7	.	TRBV5-1	few	CASSLTRQGFYEQYF	TGCGCCAGCAGCCTGACCCGCCAAGGGTTCTACGAGCAGTACTTC
TRBJ1-1	TRBD1	TRBV5-1	.	CASSVRDRVANTEAFF	TGCGCCAGCAGCGTCCGGGACAGGGTGGCGAACACTGAAGCTTTCTTT
TRBJ2-5	TRBD1	TRBV25-1	few	CASRKQDRVGETQYF	TGTGCCAGCAGGAAGCAGGACAGGGTAGGGGAGACCCAGTACTTC
TRBJ2-2	.	TRBV5-1	many	CASSLALWSGELFF	TGCGCCAGCAGCTTGGCCTTGTGGTCCGGGGAGCTGTTTTTT
TRBJ2-2	.	TRBV4-1	.	CASSQDGLAGTGELFF	TGCGCCAGCAGCCAAGATGGTCTAGCAGGCACCGGGGAGCTGTTTTTT
TRBJ2-1	TRBD1	TRBV5-1	few	CASSQGQLQGDEQFF	TGCGCCAGCAGCCAAGGGCAGCTCCAGGGGGATGAGCAGTTCTTC
TRBJ1-1	TRBD1	TRBV3-1	.	CASRQDRIISEAFF	TGTGCCAGCAGACAGGACAGGATTATAAGCGAAGCTTTCTTT
TRBJ2-7	TRBD2	TRBV12-3/TRBV12-4	.	CASRASGSSYEQYF	TGTGCCAGCAGGGCTAGCGGGAGCTCCTACGAGCAGTACTTC
TRBJ2-7	TRBD2	TRBV13	.	CASSPLLAGESGTSEQYF	TGTGCCAGCAGCCCACTTTTAGCGGGAGAGAGTGGTACCTCCGAGCAGTACTTC
TRBJ2-5	TRBD1	TRBV5-1	many	CASSWTGTETQYF	TGCGCCAGCAGCTGGACAGGGACAGAGACCCAGTACTTC
TRBJ1-4	.	TRBV5-1	few	CASRGLNEKLFF	TGCGCCAGCAGGGGACTTAATGAAAAACTGTTTTTT
TRBJ2-1	TRBD1	TRBV7-9	few	CASSLEGQISYNEQFF	TGTGCCAGCAGCTTAGAGGGACAGATTTCCTACAATGAGCAGTTCTTC
TRBJ1-1	.	TRBV7-9	.	CASSLAGQNTEAFF	TGTGCCAGCAGCTTAGCAGGCCAGAACACTGAAGCTTTCTTT
TRBJ2-3	TRBD1	TRBV20-1	many	CSATRRDSRLTDTQYF	TGCAGTGCTACCCGCCGGGACAGCCGTCTCACAGATACGCAGTATTTT
TRBJ2-7	.	TRBV27	.	CASLLRGVAGEQYF	TGTGCCAGCTTACTTCGAGGAGTCGCGGGCGAGCAGTACTTC
TRBJ2-1	TRBD2	TRBV7-3	.	CASSRGFLAGNNEQFF	TGTGCCAGCAGCCGAGGTTTCCTAGCGGGAAACAATGAGCAGTTCTTC
TRBJ2-3	TRBD2	TRBV5-1	.	CASSLQTGGPGDTQYF	TGCGCCAGCAGCTTGCAAACGGGAGGGCCAGGAGATACGCAGTATTTT
TRBJ2-7	.	TRBV4-1	.	CASSPARGGYEQYF	TGCGCCAGCAGCCCAGCGAGAGGGGGGTACGAGCAGTACTTC
TRBJ2-7	.	TRBV25-1	.	CASSESGSSSYEQYF	TGTGCCAGCAGTGAATCGGGATCCAGCTCCTACGAGCAGTACTTC
TRBJ1-1	.	TRBV20-1	few	CSAREGYTEAFF	TGCAGTGCTAGGGAGGGGTACACTGAAGCTTTCTTT
TRBJ2-1	.	TRBV6-5	.	CASSYVLNYNEQFF	TGTGCCAGCAGTTACGTGCTTAACTACAATGAGCAGTTCTTC
TRBJ2-3	TRBD1	TRBV12-3/TRBV12-4	few	CASRRTGDTDTQYF	TGTGCCAGCCGGCGGACAGGGGACACAGATACGCAGTATTTT
TRBJ2-2	TRBD1	TRBV5-1	many	CASRPGGADTGELFF	TGCGCCAGCAGACCAGGGGGCGCGGACACCGGGGAGCTGTTTTTT
TRBJ2-2	.	TRBV5-5	many	CASSFGWGTGELFF	TGTGCCAGCAGCTTCGGTTGGGGGACCGGGGAGCTGTTTTTT
TRBJ2-1	.	TRBV19	.	CASSIFGGEPNNEQFF	TGTGCCAGTAGTATCTTCGGGGGAGAGCCTAACAATGAGCAGTTCTTC
TRBJ1-1	.	TRBV2	many	CASRAALNTEAFF	TGTGCCAGCAGGGCAGCCTTGAACACTGAAGCTTTCTTT
TRBJ1-2	TRBD1	TRBV4-1	.	CASSHPDREIYGYTF	TGCGCCAGCAGCCACCCGGACAGGGAGATCTATGGCTACACCTTC
TRBJ2-3	TRBD1	TRBV29-1	many	CSVDPTGYHTQYF	TGCAGCGTTGATCCGACAGGGTATCATACGCAGTATTTT
TRBJ1-2	.	TRBV7-3	.	CASSLIAARGYGYTF	TGTGCCAGCAGCTTAATTGCTGCCAGGGGCTATGGCTACACCTTC